Below are 17 T cell receptor beta chains sequenced from a single sample in a study of T cell changes during pregnancy in multiple sclerosis. Profiled with immunoSEQ multiplex PCR; TCRdb holds only in-frame clones, not every one. The sample carries some 21,000 clones, 75% to 95% recorded once. The sequencing here drew on CD4+ T cells from peripheral blood mononuclear cells, taken in the third trimester of pregnancy. The origin of the receptors is a female donor with multiple sclerosis, enrolled in a pregnancy study.

The rearrangement uses TRBV6-1 and TRBJ1-5, with 7 nucleotides matching TRBD1. Per germline, CDR1 MNHNS and CDR2 SASEGT. CDR3 length: 15 amino acids. Trimming at V came to 5 bases and at J to 4 bases, leaving 8 bases not matched to a gene. The CDR3, as DNA: TGTGCCAGCAGTCCTATGACAGGGAATAATCAGCCCCAGCATTTT. It is translated as CASSPMTGNNQPQHF.

This clone is a singleton in its sample. This sequence joins TRBV9 and TRBJ1-1; no definite D call. Between the trimmed V and J ends, which lost 4 bases and 3 bases, there was a span of 16 bases. Germline V CDR1 and CDR2: SGDLS, YYNGEE. The CDR3 is made up of 15 amino acids. The CDR3 region is CASSSRGGIDTEAFF. The CDR3, as DNA: TGTGCCAGCAGCAGCCGAGGAGGTATCGACACTGAAGCTTTCTTT.

The J gene is TRBJ2-3, the V gene TRBV14; tentative D call: TRBD2 (6 bases). This CDR3 has 16 residues. V dropped 4 bases and J dropped 4 bases, with 18 bases sitting between them. CDR1 is SGHDN, CDR2 FVKESK, per germline. In nucleotides, the CDR3 is TGTGCCAGCAGCCTCCTCGGGACTCAAACCCCAGATACGCAGTATTTT. Its translation is CASSLLGTQTPDTQYF.

This chain connects TRBV5-5 to TRBJ1-4, with D possibly matching TRBD1 (5 bases). Germline V CDR1 and CDR2: SGHKS, YYEKEE (reference sequence). Trimming stripped 0 bases from V and 8 bases from J, with 17 bases between. This CDR3 spans 16 amino acids. Here the CDR3 DNA reads TGTGCCAGCAGCTTGGGGTTGGTAGGGGCAGGGGAAAAACTGTTTTTT. Protein sequence: CASSLGLVGAGEKLFF.

The chain is built from TRBV6-5 and TRBJ1-5; a weak D match, TRBD1 (6 bases). Trimming left V 6 bases short and J 1 base short, with 13 bases between. Germline V gene sequence: CDR1 MNHEY, CDR2 SVGAGI. The CDR3 runs to 15 residues. CDR3 protein: CASSRGGGSNQPQHF. As DNA, the CDR3 is TGTGCCAGCAGCAGGGGCGGGGGAAGCAATCAGCCCCAGCATTTT.

This chain joins TRBV7-6 and TRBJ2-6; D perhaps matches TRBD1 (6 bases). CDR3 length: 17 amino acids. Germline V gene sequence: CDR1 SGHVS, CDR2 FNYEAQ. The V and J ends lost 4 bases and 2 bases respectively, with 15 bases between them. The CDR3 spells CASSSLGGTTGANVLTF. The CDR3, as DNA: TGTGCCAGCAGCTCCCTAGGGGGAACCACTGGGGCCAACGTCCTGACTTTC.

The rearrangement links TRBV6-5 to TRBJ2-2; 10 positions match TRBD1. This CDR3 comprises 15 residues. Germline V CDR1 and CDR2: MNHEY, SVGAGI. J lost 3 bases, V lost 6 bases, and 4 bases had no gene match. The CDR3 loop reads CASSPGTGDTGELFF. The CDR3 DNA is TGTGCCAGCAGCCCTGGGACAGGGGACACCGGGGAGCTGTTTTTT.

The V gene is TRBV19, the J gene TRBJ2-2; 13 positions match TRBD2. V dropped 6 bases and J dropped 4; count of bases not matched to a gene: 5. The CDR3 covers 16 residues. CDR1 and CDR2 from the germline V gene are LNHDA and SQIVND (reference sequence). CDR3 DNA: TGTGCCAGTAGACCCCGACTAGCGGGGGGCACCGGGGAGCTGTTTTTT. It yields the protein CASRPRLAGGTGELFF.

The V and J genes are TRBV5-1 and TRBJ2-7; weak D call: TRBD2 (5 bases). The CDR3 is 13 residues long. The germline CDR1 and CDR2 sequences are SGHRS and YFSETQ. The V and J ends lost 4 bases and 1 base respectively, with 9 bases between them. The CDR3 protein is CASSRGYSYEQYF. CDR3 DNA: TGCGCCAGCAGCCGGGGATATTCCTACGAGCAGTACTTC. Full variable domain (remainder filled in from reference TRBV5-1 and TRBJ2-7): KAGVTQTPRYLIKTRGQQVTLSCSPISGHRSVSWYQQTPGQGLQFLFEYFSETQRNKGNFPGRFSGRQFSNSRSEMNVSTLELGDSALYLCASSRGYSYEQYFGPGTRLTVT.

This chain connects TRBV4-3 to TRBJ1-2, with TRBD1 as a possible D gene (5 bases). Germline values: CDR1 LGHNA, CDR2 YSLEER. This CDR3 region has 14 residues. The V gene lost 3 bases and the J gene lost 8 bases, with 16 bases spanning the gap. CDR3 sequence: CASSHQAGQAGYTF. Written as DNA, the CDR3 is TGCGCCAGCAGCCATCAAGCCGGACAAGCCGGCTACACCTTC.

This rearrangement joins TRBV15 to TRBJ1-1; D call uncertain. Germline V CDR1 and CDR2: LNHNV, YYDKDF (reference sequence). With 2 bases removed from V and 1 base from J, the gap between germline ends came to 11 bases. This CDR3 is 15 amino acids long. CDR3 sequence reads: CATSRLRGRNTEAFF. The CDR3 region has the DNA TGTGCCACCAGCAGACTTAGAGGTCGGAACACTGAAGCTTTCTTT.

This clone was seen just once. This chain joins TRBV7-6 and TRBJ1-6, with D perhaps matching TRBD1 (5 bases). CDR1 and CDR2 (germline): SGHVS, FNYEAQ. The germline V and J ends were trimmed by 5 bases and 8 bases, with 13 bases remaining between them. The CDR3 has 14 residues. This chain's CDR3 is CASSQHTGDSPLHF. The CDR3 DNA reads as TGTGCCAGCAGCCAACATACGGGGGATTCACCCCTCCACTTT.

The rearrangement joins TRBV9 to TRBJ1-2, with 9 bases identical to TRBD1. V was clipped by 4 bases and J by 1 base; unmatched bases: 5. The CDR3 is made up of 15 amino acids. The germline CDR1 and CDR2 sequences are SGDLS and YYNGEE. The CDR3 reads CASSPRTGDNYGYTF. The CDR3 nucleotides are TGTGCCAGCAGCCCACGGACAGGGGATAACTATGGCTACACCTTC. The full variable domain, its missing parts supplied by reference TRBV9 and TRBJ1-2, is DSGVTQTPKHLITATGQRVTLRCSPRSGDLSVYWYQQSLDQGLQFLIQYYNGEERAKGNILERFSAQQFPDLHSELNLSSLELGDSALYFCASSPRTGDNYGYTFGSGTRLTVV.

The rearrangement uses TRBV19 and TRBJ2-7; D remains unclear. This CDR3 has 14 amino acids. V gave up 3 bases and J gave up 4 bases, with 13 bases separating them. The V gene's germline CDR1 is LNHDA and CDR2 SQIVND (reference sequence). CDR3 sequence (DNA): TGTGCCAGTAGTATTGCCCCGGGTCCATACGAGCAGTACTTC. Translating it yields CASSIAPGPYEQYF. Full variable domain (missing parts from reference TRBV19 and TRBJ2-7): DGGITQSPKYLFRKEGQNVTLSCEQNLNHDAMYWYRQDPGQGLRLIYYSQIVNDFQKGDIAEGYSVSREKKESFPLTVTSAQKNPTAFYLCASSIAPGPYEQYFGPGTRLTVT.

The CDR3 nucleotides are TGTGCCAGCAGCTTAGCGCGGGCGAGCAATCAGCCCCAGCATTTT. Its translation: CASSLARASNQPQHF. The chain links TRBV7-4 to TRBJ1-5, with D unclear. The length of the CDR3 is 15 residues. V lost 0 bases to trimming and J lost 1 base, with 7 bases between them. Germline V gene lookup returns CDR1 SGHVT and CDR2 SQSDAQ.

The chain links TRBV5-1 to TRBJ1-1; D gene unclear. This CDR3 has 13 residues. Germline V gene data show CDR1 as SGHRS and CDR2 as YFSETQ. Trimming took 5 bases from V and 0 from J, leaving 8 bases between them. The chain's CDR3 is CASSQEMNTEAFF. In nucleotides, the CDR3 is TGCGCCAGCAGTCAAGAGATGAACACTGAAGCTTTCTTT.

V is TRBV6-6 and J is TRBJ2-7; TRBD2 matches at 9 bases. CDR3 length: 13 amino acids. Unmatched junction bases numbered 6, after V lost 2 bases and J lost 10 bases. Germline lookup yields CDR1 MNHNY and CDR2 SVGAGI (reference sequence). CDR3 in amino acids: CASSYAAGGFQYF. For the CDR3, the DNA is TGTGCCAGCAGTTACGCGGCGGGGGGGTTTCAGTACTTC.